This T cell receptor beta chain was documented in a study of blood T cell repertoires in COVID-19. Study-level background: There were acute and convalescent COVID-19 samples, and they came from the United States, Italy and Spain. PBMCs, B-cell-depleted T cells, or T cells were the source of the cDNA or gDNA that made up the material.

Unmatched junction bases numbered 11, after V lost 4 bases and J lost 7 bases. CDR3 length: 15 residues. Germline CDR1 and CDR2: SGHTA and FQGNSA. As originally analysed: Amplification from reference gene primers served as the basis for estimated nucleated cell counts. Clones were sequenced by immunoSEQ multiplex PCR, and TCRdb holds only the in-frame ones, with some missing. V, J and clone size reflect that table, while D and trimming were determined from the DNA. This table holds a few hundred thousand clones, roughly 83% found once. This clonotype was obtained from a man older than 75 with acute or convalescent COVID-19. Sequencing used peripheral blood. The rearrangement uses TRBV7-2 and TRBJ2-5, with 8 bases that match TRBD2. The CDR3, as DNA: TGTGCCAGCAGCTCCAATCTAGCGGGTCCAGGGACCCAGTACTTC. This encodes CASSSNLAGPGTQYF.